This T cell receptor beta chain was observed in a study of control samples from healthy donors and cancer patients. The table came from immunoSEQ multiplex PCR; TCRdb's copy has only in-frame clones and leaves some out. The profile shows roughly 370,000 clones, 90% of them singletons. The CDR3 loop spans 18 amino acids. Germline lookup yields CDR1 MRHNA and CDR2 SNTAGT. V gave up 6 bases and J gave up 6 bases, with 26 bases separating them. The sequence was obtained from a man aged 40-49 years with head and neck cancer. The rearrangement links TRBV6-4 to TRBJ2-2, with D possibly TRBD2 on 6 matching bases. Input material: PBMCs. CDR3 DNA: TGTGCCAGCAGAAGAAAACGGACTACCCCAAGTCGGGCCGGGGAGCTGTTTTTT. Amino acid sequence: CASRRKRTTPSRAGELFF.